Below, 20 T cell receptor beta chains from the same sample are listed, as sequenced in a study of cytomegalovirus exposure and HLA in healthy donors. Primers: 60 Vbeta forward and 13 Jbeta reverse. Method: immunoSEQ multiplex PCR; TCRdb's copy keeps in-frame clones and lacks some. This table has 100,000 to 150,000 clones, over 65% appearing once. Sequencing used PBMCs. The receptors were gathered from a man aged 18-30 years in good health and CMV-seropositive.

This chain joins TRBV7-4 and TRBJ2-7; D possibly corresponds to TRBD2 (6 bases). V was pared by 1 base and J by 0 bases, with 19 bases between. The CDR3 extends over 18 amino acids. Per germline, CDR1 SGHVT and CDR2 SQSDAQ. CDR3 nucleotides: TGTGCCAGCAGCTTAGAGGGGAGGCAGGGTCACTTCTCCTACGAGCAGTACTTC. As protein: CASSLEGRQGHFSYEQYF.

The count of this clone is one. V and J are TRBV10-2 and TRBJ2-7; D gene unclear. The length of the CDR3 is 11 residues. Between the trimmed V and J ends, which lost 5 bases and 4 bases, there was a span of 6 bases. CDR1 and CDR2 (germline): WSHSY, SAAADI. This CDR3 reads CASSHGYEQYF. DNA for the CDR3: TGCGCCAGCAGTCACGGGTACGAGCAGTACTTC.

The genes are TRBV30 and TRBJ1-2, with 8 nucleotides matching TRBD1. The ends lost 2 bases at V and 7 bases at J; junction bases unmatched: 15. The length of the CDR3 is 16 residues. Germline V CDR1 and CDR2: GTSNPN, SVGIG (reference sequence). The CDR3 nucleotides are TGTGCCTGGAGTAAATCACCGGGCAGGGGGCATGGTGGCTACACCTTC. Translation gives CAWSKSPGRGHGGYTF. Together with reference TRBV30 and TRBJ1-2, the CDR3 gives the full variable domain: SQTIHQWPATLVQPVGSPLSLECTVEGTSNPNLYWYRQAAGRGLQLLFYSVGIGQISSEVPQNLSASRPQDRQFILSSKKLLLSDSGFYLCAWSKSPGRGHGGYTFGSGTRLTVV.

V gene TRBV19 combines with J gene TRBJ2-5, with TRBD2 matching 8 bases. The CDR3 is 16 residues long. CDR1 and CDR2 from the germline V gene are LNHDA and SQIVND (reference sequence). Losses at the gene ends were 6 bases for V and 1 base for J; bases not matched to a gene: 10. The CDR3 sequence: CASSPRGGVGQETQYF. The CDR3 DNA reads as TGTGCCAGTAGCCCCCGGGGGGGGGTAGGCCAAGAGACCCAGTACTTC.

This sequence joins TRBV5-1 and TRBJ2-2, with 8 bases fitting TRBD1. CDR1 and CDR2 (germline): SGHRS, YFSETQ. The CDR3 length is 15 residues. Trimming at V came to 5 bases and at J to 0 bases, leaving 3 bases not matched to a gene. The CDR3 bases are TGCGCCAGCAGGGAGACAGGGGCGAACACCGGGGAGCTGTTTTTT. This translates into CASRETGANTGELFF.

The chain is built from TRBV14 and TRBJ2-5; 12 nucleotides align to TRBD2. The J segment lost 11 bases and the V segment lost 4 bases, leaving 11 bases of the junction unmatched. This CDR3 contains 15 residues. Germline loops: CDR1 SGHDN, CDR2 FVKESK. The CDR3 region is CASSPLTSSGGAQYF. The CDR3 DNA is TGTGCCAGCAGCCCCCTCACCTCTAGCGGGGGGGCACAGTACTTC.

This chain links TRBV13 with TRBJ1-2; a possible D gene is TRBD1 (6 bases). The ends were cut back, 3 bases at V and 4 bases at J, with 15 bases in the middle. This CDR3 is 15 amino acids long. The germline V gene has CDR1 PRHDT and CDR2 FYEKMQ (reference sequence). This CDR3 is CASSFEGGLSYGYTF. CDR3 sequence (DNA): TGTGCCAGCAGCTTCGAGGGGGGGTTGAGCTATGGCTACACCTTC.

V gene TRBV9 combines with J gene TRBJ1-2, with 7 bases fitting TRBD1. V lost 7 bases to trimming and J lost 8 bases; unmatched junction nucleotides: 8. Germline V CDR1 and CDR2: SGDLS, YYNGEE. This CDR3 comprises 12 residues. The CDR3 coding sequence is TGTGCCAGCCAGGGGGTGGAGGAGGGCTACACCTTC. Protein: CASQGVEEGYTF.

The chain links TRBV5-1 to TRBJ1-1; no reliable D call. The CDR3 has 14 amino acids. V was clipped by 5 bases and J by 0 bases, with 11 bases between them. Germline V gene sequence: CDR1 SGHRS, CDR2 YFSETQ. CDR3 nucleotides: TGCGCCAGCAGTTCCGGGGTGGTGAACACTGAAGCTTTCTTT. It translates to CASSSGVVNTEAFF.

CDR3 bases: TGTGCCAGCAGTTACTCAGGGAGGGGCCCCCTCTACGAGCAGTACTTC. This gives the protein CASSYSGRGPLYEQYF. The chain joins TRBV6-5 to TRBJ2-7; 7 positions match TRBD2. CDR3 length: 16 residues. The V and J ends lost 0 bases and 3 bases, in that order; junction bases with no gene match: 8. The germline V gene has CDR1 MNHEY and CDR2 SVGAGI.

The V and J genes are TRBV28 and TRBJ1-5; D remains unclear. Trimming stripped 4 bases from V and 3 bases from J, with 10 bases between. The germline gives CDR1 MDHEN, CDR2 SYDVKM. The CDR3 sequence is 14 residues long. CDR3 nucleotides: TGTGCCAGCAGTTGGAGCCAAGCCAATCAGCCCCAGCATTTT. Its translation is CASSWSQANQPQHF.

This clone was detected once. The V and J genes are TRBV18 and TRBJ2-3, with 8 bases that match TRBD2. The CDR3 runs 15 residues. V shed 5 bases and J 0 bases; nucleotides not matched to a gene: 4. Germline loops: CDR1 KGHSH, CDR2 LQKENI. The CDR3 region has the DNA TGTGCCAGCTCAGTCGGGGGGGTGAGCACAGATACGCAGTATTTT. This sequence encodes CASSVGGVSTDTQYF.

This clone has only a few counts. The CDR3 DNA reads TGCGCCAGCAGCCCAGACTACCCCGCGGAGACCCAGTACTTC. Translated: CASSPDYPAETQYF. The rearrangement joins TRBV5-1 to TRBJ2-5; D might be TRBD2 (5 bases). The germline V and J ends were trimmed by 4 bases and 5 bases, with 15 bases remaining between them. The CDR3 contains 14 residues. Germline CDR1 reads SGHRS; CDR2 reads YFSETQ.

This clone appeared a few times. The J gene is TRBJ2-2, the V gene TRBV6-4; D unclear. Trimming removed 6 bases from V and 1 base from J, with 6 bases in between. Looked up from germline, CDR1 is MRHNA and CDR2 is SNTAGT. The CDR3 contains 13 residues. CDR3 residues: CASSHKNTGELFF. The DNA for the CDR3 is TGTGCCAGCAGCCACAAGAACACCGGGGAGCTGTTTTTT.

Note on this clone: Other DNA sequences in this sample translate to the same CDR3. This chain joins TRBV11-2 and TRBJ1-1; no reliable D call. This CDR3 has 13 residues. V was cut by 3 bases and J by 1 base, with 6 bases left in between. Germline CDR1 is SGHAT and CDR2 is FQNNGV. CDR3 residues: CASSLGGNTEAFF. The CDR3 region has the DNA TGTGCCAGCAGCTTGGGAGGGAACACTGAAGCTTTCTTT.

Of note for this clone: Different DNA sequences within this sample yield the same CDR3. The chain is built from TRBV6-5 and TRBJ1-6, with 10 bases aligning to TRBD1. Germline assignment: CDR1 MNHEY and CDR2 SVGAGI. The trim removed 4 bases at V and 12 bases at J, leaving 12 bases unmatched. The CDR3 totals 16 residues. The CDR3 loop is CASSFLAGTGDVPLHF. CDR3 nucleotide sequence: TGTGCCAGCAGTTTCCTTGCCGGGACAGGGGATGTACCCCTCCACTTT.

The V gene is TRBV6-5, the J gene TRBJ1-4; 8 positions agree with TRBD1. Germline loops: CDR1 MNHEY, CDR2 SVGAGI. This CDR3 is built from 15 residues. With 6 bases clipped from V and 2 bases from J, the junction kept 5 bases outside the gene matches. DNA for the CDR3: TGTGCCAGCAGGGCAGGGGGCTCGACTAATGAAAAACTGTTTTTT. It translates to CASRAGGSTNEKLFF.

The rearrangement uses TRBV7-3 and TRBJ2-3; TRBD2 matches 7 bases. There are 16 residues in the CDR3. V lost 5 bases to trimming and J lost 1 base; unmatched junction nucleotides: 9. The germline gives CDR1 SGHTA, CDR2 FQGTGA. The CDR3 is CASSPGGYKGTDTQYF. The DNA for the CDR3 is TGTGCCAGCAGCCCCGGGGGGTATAAGGGCACAGATACGCAGTATTTT.

The chain combines TRBV4-1 with TRBJ2-7; D is unresolved. The CDR3 covers 11 residues. V shed 2 bases and J shed 5 bases, with 4 bases lying between them. Germline V gene sequence: CDR1 MGHRA, CDR2 YSYEKL. The CDR3 DNA is TGCGCCAGCAGCCAATCAAACGAGCAGTACTTC. This encodes CASSQSNEQYF.

V and J are TRBV30 and TRBJ1-5; weak D call: TRBD1 (5 bases). The CDR3 contains 14 residues. V was trimmed by 4 bases and J by 1 base, leaving 11 bases between them. Germline CDR1 GTSNPN, CDR2 SVGIG (reference sequence). CDR3 in amino acids: CAWNLGASNQPQHF. Here the CDR3 DNA reads TGTGCCTGGAACTTAGGGGCCAGCAATCAGCCCCAGCATTTT.